These 21 T cell receptor beta chains originate from one sample sequenced in a study of cytomegalovirus exposure and HLA in healthy donors. Vbeta (60) and Jbeta (13) primers were used in the PCR. Using immunoSEQ multiplex PCR, the repertoire was profiled, and TCRdb retains in-frame clones only, with some absent. The data contain some 44,000 clones, approximately 52% of them singletons. The sequenced sample was PBMCs. These receptors were obtained from a human donor in good health.

This clone was detected a few times. The chain links TRBV7-2 to TRBJ2-3, with TRBD2 matching over 7 bases. This CDR3 is built from 15 residues. Germline CDR1 and CDR2: SGHTA and FQGNSA. V gave up 5 bases and J gave up 0 bases; unmatched junction bases: 5. This CDR3 is CASSPGGFSTDTQYF. In DNA, the CDR3 is TGTGCCAGCAGCCCGGGGGGATTCAGCACAGATACGCAGTATTTT.

This rearrangement joins TRBV6-1 to TRBJ1-1; perhaps TRBD1 as D (6 bases). From germline, CDR1 is MNHNS and CDR2 SASEGT. V shed 7 bases and J shed 6 bases, with 18 bases lying between them. The length of the CDR3 is 14 residues. The CDR3 region has the DNA TGTGCCAGCATTCCAAACAGGGTAGCATCTGAAGCTTTCTTT. Encoded protein: CASIPNRVASEAFF.

J is TRBJ1-1 and V is TRBV19, with 8 bases identical to TRBD1. The junction had 10 bases not matched to a gene; V was cut back by 3 bases and J by 4 bases. CDR1 is LNHDA and CDR2 is SQIVND in the germline V gene (reference sequence). The length of the CDR3 is 16 residues. The CDR3 region has the DNA TGTGCCAGTAGTATTGCGTCAGGGGGCAAAGGCACTGAAGCTTTCTTT. Translation gives CASSIASGGKGTEAFF.

In this sample, this clone turned up once. This chain connects TRBV7-8 to TRBJ1-1, with 8 bases matching TRBD1. The CDR3 totals 17 residues. Germline CDR1 reads SGHVS; CDR2 reads FQNEAQ. The V and J ends lost 1 base and 7 bases, in that order; junction bases with no gene match: 14. The CDR3 DNA reads TGTGCCAGCAGCTTAGGTACTGGACAGGGATCCAGGGGTGAAGCTTTCTTT. Its translation is CASSLGTGQGSRGEAFF.

This chain connects TRBV5-4 to TRBJ1-3, with D possibly being TRBD1 (5 bases). Germline V gives CDR1 SGHNT, CDR2 YYREEE (reference sequence). The V end lost 4 bases, the J end lost 0 bases, and 14 bases lay between the germline ends. CDR3 length: 16 residues. The CDR3 bases are TGTGCCAGCAGCCAAGCGTCGACAGCCTCTGGAAACACCATATATTTT. Its protein is CASSQASTASGNTIYF. Variable domain in full (rest from reference TRBV5-4 and TRBJ1-3): ETGVTQSPTHLIKTRGQQVTLRCSSQSGHNTVSWYQQALGQGPQFIFQYYREEENGRGNFPPRFSGLQFPNYSSELNVNALELDDSALYLCASSQASTASGNTIYFGEGSWLTVV.

The V call is TRBV5-4, the J call TRBJ2-1, with a tentative D call TRBD2 (7 bases). The CDR3 loop spans 16 amino acids. Germline V gene data show CDR1 as SGHNT and CDR2 as YYREEE (reference sequence). The V end lost 5 bases, the J end lost 7 bases, and 22 bases lay between the germline ends. CDR3 in amino acids: CASSYLAGARGNEQFF. As DNA, the CDR3 is TGTGCCAGCAGTTATCTCGCGGGGGCCCGAGGGAATGAGCAGTTCTTC.

The gene calls are TRBV19 and TRBJ2-1; TRBD2 agrees at 7 bases. This CDR3 region has 15 residues. Germline CDR1 LNHDA, CDR2 SQIVND (reference sequence). Trimming cost V 3 bases and J 5 bases; bases outside gene matches: 7. CDR3 protein: CASSMGGRANNEQFF. Here the CDR3 DNA reads TGTGCCAGTAGTATGGGGGGGAGGGCTAACAATGAGCAGTTCTTC.

CDR3 DNA sequence: TGTGCCAGCAGCGCAGGGGGCACGAGAGAGACCCAGTACTTC. Protein: CASSAGGTRETQYF. The chain joins TRBV5-4 to TRBJ2-5; 8 positions match TRBD1. CDR1 is SGHNT and CDR2 is YYREEE in the germline V gene (reference sequence). This CDR3 contains 14 residues. Trimming took 4 bases from V and 4 from J; bases not matched to a gene: 6.

The chain uses TRBV2 and TRBJ2-3, with 7 nucleotides matching TRBD2. Germline V gene sequence: CDR1 SNHLY, CDR2 FYNNEI. This CDR3 region has 17 residues. J gave up 4 bases and V 6 bases, and 16 bases lay outside the gene matches. This CDR3 reads CASSTPRGLETADTQYF. Here the CDR3 DNA reads TGTGCCAGCAGCACCCCTCGAGGACTAGAGACGGCAGATACGCAGTATTTT.

This chain uses TRBV7-9 with TRBJ1-4; the D is unclear. CDR1 SEHNR and CDR2 FQNEAQ come from the germline V gene (reference sequence). Trimming removed 1 base at V and 8 bases at J, with 11 bases between. The length of the CDR3 is 14 residues. CDR3 sequence: CASSLDNTEEKLFF. CDR3 nucleotide sequence: TGTGCCAGCAGCTTAGACAACACCGAAGAAAAACTGTTTTTT. The variable domain in full, with the rest retrieved from reference TRBV7-9 and TRBJ1-4, is DTGVSQNPRHKITKRGQNVTFRCDPISEHNRLYWYRQTLGQGPEFLTYFQNEAQLEKSRLLSDRFSAERPKGSFSTLEIQRTEQGDSAMYLCASSLDNTEEKLFFGSGTQLSVL.

As concerns this clone: At one of its ends the junction is not consistent with the germline gene, which may arise from a read error. The chain carries TRBV7-7 and TRBJ2-3, with a tentative D call TRBD2 (6 bases). This CDR3 region has 13 residues. Germline lookup yields CDR1 SSHAT and CDR2 FNYEAQ (reference sequence). The CDR3 bases are TGTGCTAGCAGCCCGGACTATGGGGATACGCAGTATTTT. Its translation is CASSPDYGDTQYF.

V gene TRBV6-5 combines with J gene TRBJ1-4; 7 bases align to TRBD1. The CDR3 runs 14 residues. With 6 bases clipped from V and 8 bases from J, the junction kept 9 bases outside the gene matches. Germline-derived CDR1 and CDR2 are MNHEY and SVGAGI. CDR3 bases: TGTGCCAGCAGCCCGGACAGGTCCGACGAAAAACTGTTTTTT. Its translation: CASSPDRSDEKLFF.

CDR3 DNA sequence: TGCAGCGGCGGACAGGGGGCGCTTGAGACCCAGTACTTC. It is translated as CSGGQGALETQYF. The chain recombines TRBV29-1 with TRBJ2-5, with TRBD1 matching over 11 bases. The germline V gene encodes CDR1 SQVTM and CDR2 ANQGSEA. V lost 7 bases to trimming and J lost 5 bases; unmatched junction nucleotides: 6. This CDR3 is 13 amino acids long.

This sequence joins TRBV11-2 and TRBJ2-7; 9 bases map to TRBD1. Trimming took 4 bases from V and 6 from J; bases not matched to a gene: 10. The germline CDR1 and CDR2 sequences are SGHAT and FQNNGV. The CDR3 sequence is 15 residues long. The CDR3 DNA is TGTGCCAGCAGCTCATTACAGGGGGCGCGTGGCGAGCAGTACTTC. It is translated as CASSSLQGARGEQYF.

This clone came up a few times. The chain couples TRBV5-6 to TRBJ1-5, with D maybe TRBD1 (5 bases). Looked up from germline, CDR1 is SGHDT and CDR2 is YYEEEE. This CDR3 is 14 amino acids long. The V end lost 0 bases, the J end lost 11 bases, and 15 bases lay between the germline ends. CDR3 in DNA: TGTGCCAGCAGCTTGGATGGGCACCCGGGGGCCCAGCATTTT. Amino acid sequence: CASSLDGHPGAQHF.

The chain carries TRBV9 and TRBJ2-1, with 8 bases lining up with TRBD2. Germline V gives CDR1 SGDLS, CDR2 YYNGEE. This CDR3 contains 15 residues. Trimming removed 4 bases from V and 7 bases from J; junction bases left unmatched: 10. CDR3 coding DNA: TGTGCCAGCAGCCTCCTGAGCGGGGGTAGGAATGAGCAGTTCTTC. Protein: CASSLLSGGRNEQFF.

This clone has only a few counts. The gene calls are TRBV6-1 and TRBJ2-7; the D gene is possibly TRBD1 (6 bases). CDR3 length: 14 residues. Germline loops: CDR1 MNHNS, CDR2 SASEGT. The V end lost 2 bases, the J end lost 1 base, and 9 bases lay between the germline ends. The CDR3 DNA is TGTGCCAGCAGTGAACAGGGGCATTCCTACGAGCAGTACTTC. The encoded protein is CASSEQGHSYEQYF.

V is TRBV20-1 and J is TRBJ1-1, with unresolved D. The CDR3 length is 11 residues. The germline V and J ends were trimmed by 8 bases and 2 bases, with 9 bases remaining between them. CDR1 and CDR2 from the germline V gene are DFQATT and SNEGSKA (reference sequence). The CDR3: CSPLANTEAFF. CDR3 coding DNA: TGCAGTCCCTTGGCAAACACTGAAGCTTTCTTT.

CDR3 sequence: CASSVGTGGRQPQHF. The CDR3 region has the DNA TGTGCCAGCAGTGTCGGGACAGGGGGCAGGCAGCCCCAGCATTTT. The genes are TRBV2 and TRBJ1-5; TRBD1 matches 12 bases. The V and J ends lost 4 bases and 7 bases, in that order; junction bases with no gene match: 5. Germline V gene lookup returns CDR1 SNHLY and CDR2 FYNNEI. The length of the CDR3 is 15 residues.

This clone was found a few times. This rearrangement joins TRBV6-1 to TRBJ1-2, with a weak D call TRBD1 (5 bases). Between the trimmed V and J ends, which lost 6 bases and 5 bases, there was a span of 13 bases. CDR1 and CDR2 (germline): MNHNS, SASEGT. The CDR3 extends over 13 amino acids. CDR3 region: CASSLVQGYGYTF. The CDR3 nucleotides read TGTGCCAGCAGCCTCGTCCAGGGATATGGCTACACCTTC.

The chain links TRBV5-8 to TRBJ1-2; 7 positions agree with TRBD1. Losses at the gene ends were 0 bases for V and 4 bases for J; bases not matched to a gene: 6. CDR1 SGHTS and CDR2 YDEGEE come from the germline V gene. CDR3 size: 15 residues. DNA for the CDR3: TGTGCCAGCAGCTTGGGACAGGGTACAGGCTATGGCTACACCTTC. Residues: CASSLGQGTGYGYTF.